A selection of T cell receptor beta chains follows, all from one sample in a study of long-term antiretroviral therapy in people with HIV. Libraries were prepared by immunoSEQ multiplex PCR; TCRdb keeps only in-frame clonotypes and omits some of them. The data show 17,000 or so clones, with roughly 95% seen just once and 1.3% to 1.5% held by the top ten. The material sequenced was unsorted PBMCs, taken around 10 years after starting antiretroviral therapy. The source is a man aged 25-45 years with HIV. Each CDR3 is given with its conserved first and last residue. Fields, in order: clone size, J gene, V gene, D gene, CDR3 protein. The D gene is left open where the match is weak. Clone sizes are given selectively: once, few, many, or a class where the clone is expanded.

clone_size: NA
j_call: TRBJ1-2
v_call: TRBV4-1
d_call: TRBD1
cdr3_aa: CASSQDPGGTYGYTF

clone_size: NA
j_call: TRBJ2-3
v_call: TRBV2
d_call: NA
cdr3_aa: CASSDRANTQYF

clone_size: NA
j_call: TRBJ2-3
v_call: TRBV7-7
d_call: TRBD2
cdr3_aa: CASSEAMLLAGDRGDTQYF

clone_size: NA
j_call: TRBJ2-5
v_call: TRBV6-6
d_call: TRBD1
cdr3_aa: CASREPGQGQETQYF

clone_size: NA
j_call: TRBJ2-3
v_call: TRBV5-1
d_call: TRBD1
cdr3_aa: CASSLTGSTDTQYF

clone_size: NA
j_call: TRBJ1-1
v_call: TRBV6-1
d_call: NA
cdr3_aa: CASSEGVYGGTEAFF

clone_size: NA
j_call: TRBJ2-2
v_call: TRBV5-1
d_call: NA
cdr3_aa: CASSTGRTGELFF

clone_size: NA
j_call: TRBJ2-5
v_call: TRBV28
d_call: NA
cdr3_aa: CASSLRGKETQYF

clone_size: NA
j_call: TRBJ2-1
v_call: TRBV13
d_call: TRBD2
cdr3_aa: CASSERLAGTYNEQFF

clone_size: few
j_call: TRBJ1-6
v_call: TRBV10-2
d_call: NA
cdr3_aa: CASRPSLSGTLHF

clone_size: NA
j_call: TRBJ2-1
v_call: TRBV7-3
d_call: NA
cdr3_aa: CASSPTHRDQNEQFF

clone_size: NA
j_call: TRBJ2-3
v_call: TRBV11-3
d_call: TRBD2
cdr3_aa: CASSRGGADTQYF

clone_size: NA
j_call: TRBJ1-5
v_call: TRBV5-1
d_call: NA
cdr3_aa: CASSLDNSQPQHF

clone_size: once
j_call: TRBJ1-2
v_call: TRBV27
d_call: NA
cdr3_aa: CASSLKRDSPNYGYTF

clone_size: NA
j_call: TRBJ1-3
v_call: TRBV6-5
d_call: TRBD1
cdr3_aa: CASSRDRTENTIYF

clone_size: NA
j_call: TRBJ1-1
v_call: TRBV7-9
d_call: NA
cdr3_aa: CASSSGSEGLEAFF

clone_size: NA
j_call: TRBJ2-5
v_call: TRBV5-1
d_call: TRBD2
cdr3_aa: CASSLPTSGGSETQYF

clone_size: NA
j_call: TRBJ1-6
v_call: TRBV4-1
d_call: NA
cdr3_aa: CASSHPAVDSPLHF

clone_size: once
j_call: TRBJ1-1
v_call: TRBV19
d_call: NA
cdr3_aa: CASIQSGLPTEAFF

clone_size: NA
j_call: TRBJ1-2
v_call: TRBV5-1
d_call: TRBD1
cdr3_aa: CASSFGQDYGYTF

clone_size: NA
j_call: TRBJ2-5
v_call: TRBV10-3
d_call: NA
cdr3_aa: CAISGPGLETQYF

clone_size: NA
j_call: TRBJ2-2
v_call: TRBV7-2
d_call: NA
cdr3_aa: CARDHFAGATGELFF

clone_size: NA
j_call: TRBJ1-2
v_call: TRBV5-4
d_call: TRBD1
cdr3_aa: CASSGDRPYYGYTF

clone_size: NA
j_call: TRBJ2-7
v_call: TRBV6-1
d_call: NA
cdr3_aa: CASSPRVSSYEQYF

clone_size: NA
j_call: TRBJ2-7
v_call: TRBV7-9
d_call: NA
cdr3_aa: CASSVWGTTTYEQYF

clone_size: NA
j_call: TRBJ2-7
v_call: TRBV14
d_call: TRBD1
cdr3_aa: CASSQRITGTATYEQYF

clone_size: NA
j_call: TRBJ1-1
v_call: TRBV28
d_call: NA
cdr3_aa: CASSSPPGGNTEAFF

clone_size: NA
j_call: TRBJ2-1
v_call: TRBV7-9
d_call: TRBD2
cdr3_aa: CASSLASGGSEQFF

clone_size: NA
j_call: TRBJ2-4
v_call: TRBV19
d_call: NA
cdr3_aa: CASSPTYFRVPSSSIQYF

clone_size: NA
j_call: TRBJ2-3
v_call: TRBV30
d_call: TRBD2
cdr3_aa: CAWSVGGMDTQYF

clone_size: NA
j_call: TRBJ1-1
v_call: TRBV10-3
d_call: NA
cdr3_aa: CAIQRNRVRENTEAFF

clone_size: NA
j_call: TRBJ2-7
v_call: TRBV25-1
d_call: NA
cdr3_aa: CASSNPHGSEQYF

clone_size: NA
j_call: TRBJ2-3
v_call: TRBV6-5
d_call: NA
cdr3_aa: CASKPGLTDTDTQYF

clone_size: NA
j_call: TRBJ1-5
v_call: TRBV7-9
d_call: NA
cdr3_aa: CASSPQAWGQPQHF

clone_size: NA
j_call: TRBJ1-5
v_call: TRBV19
d_call: NA
cdr3_aa: CASKPGTGGNQPQHF

clone_size: once
j_call: TRBJ2-1
v_call: TRBV7-9
d_call: NA
cdr3_aa: CASSLVGDEQFF

clone_size: NA
j_call: TRBJ1-2
v_call: TRBV14
d_call: NA
cdr3_aa: CASSQDVAVAGYTF

clone_size: once
j_call: TRBJ2-5
v_call: TRBV6-1
d_call: NA
cdr3_aa: CASSEAGPEGETQYF

clone_size: NA
j_call: TRBJ1-1
v_call: TRBV6-6
d_call: NA
cdr3_aa: CASSPSSAEAFF

clone_size: NA
j_call: TRBJ2-5
v_call: TRBV27
d_call: NA
cdr3_aa: CASSSGGDVTLGQETQYF

clone_size: NA
j_call: TRBJ1-1
v_call: TRBV7-9
d_call: NA
cdr3_aa: CASSLVGYDTEAFF

clone_size: NA
j_call: TRBJ2-2
v_call: TRBV6-6
d_call: TRBD2
cdr3_aa: CASRYSGANTGELFF

clone_size: once
j_call: TRBJ1-2
v_call: TRBV6-5
d_call: NA
cdr3_aa: CASSGGWGHGYTF